The subject of this entry is one TCR beta chain. Antigen unknown. The sample originates from a study of cytomegalovirus exposure and HLA in healthy donors. This CDR3 contains 12 residues. Germline CDR1 SNHLY, CDR2 FYNNEI. Trimming left V 7 bases short and J 2 bases short, with 9 bases between. Study-level points and caveats: Rarity marked most TCR sequences, yet some public TCRs occurred in many donors.

The PCR made use of 60 Vbeta and 13 Jbeta primers. Generated by immunoSEQ multiplex PCR, the TCRdb table keeps only in-frame clones and is missing some. Its listing shows 150,000 to 250,000 clones. The TCR comes from a boy between 10 and 17 years old in good health and CMV-seronegative. The chain carries TRBV2 and TRBJ2-7; D unresolved. The sequenced sample was PBMCs. CDR3 sequence: CASIKRTYEQYF. The CDR3 nucleotides are TGTGCCAGCATTAAGAGAACCTACGAGCAGTACTTC.